Each of the 2 T cell receptor beta chains below was sequenced from the same sample in a study of blood T cells in healthy people across ages. Together with a sample-barcoded 5' primer, a J-beta primer mix was included in a second PCR lasting about 6 to 12 cycles. From the 5' RACE reads, TCRdb called clonotypes with MiXCR, one entry per CDR3 protein. This sample carries around 900,000 distinct CDR3 sequences, roughly 50% of them seen once, and the ten largest clones take around a fifth. Sequenced material: blood. All receptors come from a woman aged 60-75 years in good health.

V is TRBV20-1 and J is TRBJ2-1; possible D gene TRBD2, 6 bases. V was trimmed by 0 bases and J by 0 bases, leaving 6 bases between them. This CDR3 is built from 14 residues. Germline V gives CDR1 DFQATT, CDR2 SNEGSKA (reference sequence). This CDR3 reads CSARDGSSYNEQFF. As DNA, the CDR3 is TGCAGTGCTAGAGACGGGAGCTCCTACAATGAGCAGTTCTTC.

This clonotype was observed a handful of times. The chain employs TRBV12-3 or TRBV12-4 and TRBJ2-7, with D possibly called TRBD1 or TRBD2 (5 bases each). This CDR3 is built from 14 residues. The V and J ends lost 5 bases and 3 bases respectively, with 14 bases between them. The DNA of the CDR3 is TGTGCCAGCAGTACCCAGGGTGGGGGCTACGAGCAGTACTTC. This sequence encodes CASSTQGGGYEQYF.